The rows below give T cell receptor beta chains drawn from one sample of a study of cytomegalovirus exposure and HLA in healthy donors. Repertoires were generated with immunoSEQ multiplex PCR, while TCRdb's copy carries only in-frame clones and drops some. This table holds under 200,000 clones, approximately 80% found once. Sequenced: PBMCs. The origin of the receptors is a woman aged 30 to 39 in good health and CMV-seropositive. CDR3s include the opening cysteine and the closing phenylalanine or tryptophan. D genes are given only for firm matches. Clone size is stated in some rows and not others, as once, few, many or a class when expanded.

CDR3 DNA: TGTGCCAGCAGCTTGGACAGGCCCTATGGCTACACCTTC
CDR3 protein: CASSLDRPYGYTF
D gene: NA
V gene: TRBV5-4
J gene: TRBJ1-2
clone size: NA

CDR3 DNA: TGTGCCAGCAGTCTTAGCGCCTACAATGAGCAGTTCTTC
CDR3 protein: CASSLSAYNEQFF
D gene: NA
V gene: TRBV6-5
J gene: TRBJ2-1
clone size: few

CDR3 DNA: TGCGCCAGCAGCCAGGGACAGGGACACGAAAAACTGTTTTTT
CDR3 protein: CASSQGQGHEKLFF
D gene: TRBD1
V gene: TRBV5-1
J gene: TRBJ1-4
clone size: NA

CDR3 DNA: TGTGCCAGTAGTATAAGGAGAACTAATGAAAAACTGTTTTTT
CDR3 protein: CASSIRRTNEKLFF
D gene: NA
V gene: TRBV19
J gene: TRBJ1-4
clone size: NA

CDR3 DNA: TGTGCCAGTTTCAGGACAGGGGCTCGGGACACTGAAGCTTTCTTT
CDR3 protein: CASFRTGARDTEAFF
D gene: TRBD1
V gene: TRBV2
J gene: TRBJ1-1
clone size: NA

CDR3 DNA: TGTGCCAGCAGTTACTTCCACAGATTCACAGATACGCAGTATTTT
CDR3 protein: CASSYFHRFTDTQYF
D gene: NA
V gene: TRBV6-6
J gene: TRBJ2-3
clone size: NA

CDR3 DNA: TGTGCCAGCAGCTTCAGCGGGAGGGCGGGCGAGCAGTACTTC
CDR3 protein: CASSFSGRAGEQYF
D gene: TRBD2
V gene: TRBV5-5
J gene: TRBJ2-7
clone size: NA

CDR3 DNA: TGTGCCAGCAGTTTAGGGGTCCGGACTAGCGGCTCCTACGAGCAGTACTTC
CDR3 protein: CASSLGVRTSGSYEQYF
D gene: TRBD2
V gene: TRBV27
J gene: TRBJ2-7
clone size: NA

CDR3 DNA: TGTGCCAGCAGTGACTCGAGCACCGGGGAGCTGTTTTTT
CDR3 protein: CASSDSSTGELFF
D gene: NA
V gene: TRBV6-4
J gene: TRBJ2-2
clone size: few

CDR3 DNA: TGTGCTAGTGGCCTCGGACAGGGTTGGGGCAATCAGCCCCAGCATTTT
CDR3 protein: CASGLGQGWGNQPQHF
D gene: TRBD1
V gene: TRBV12-5
J gene: TRBJ1-5
clone size: NA

CDR3 DNA: TGTGCCAGCAGCAACTCTCCCGGGATAACAATGAACACTGAAGCTTTCTTT
CDR3 protein: CASSNSPGITMNTEAFF
D gene: NA
V gene: TRBV9
J gene: TRBJ1-1
clone size: NA